These 14 T cell receptor beta chains were sequenced from one sample in a study of blood T cell repertoires in COVID-19. Measured with immunoSEQ multiplex PCR; TCRdb has only the in-frame clones, and not every one. This sample carries about 210,000 clones, about 83% of them seen once, and the ten largest clones take about 2.3%. The sequenced material came from peripheral blood. The receptors originated from a woman between 40 and 55 years old with active or convalescent COVID-19.

The chain links TRBV7-2 to TRBJ2-6, with no clear D. V shed 2 bases and J shed 0 bases, with 5 bases lying between them. The CDR3 consists of 15 residues. CDR1 is SGHTA and CDR2 is FQGNSA in the germline V gene. The CDR3 spells CASSLSLSGANVLTF. The CDR3 coding sequence is TGTGCCAGCAGCTTATCTCTCTCTGGGGCCAACGTCCTGACTTTC.

This chain uses TRBV9 with TRBJ2-1; no definite D call. Germline CDR1 reads SGDLS; CDR2 reads YYNGEE. The CDR3 spans 15 residues. V lost 5 bases and J 4 bases, leaving 16 bases between the germline ends. CDR3 sequence (DNA): TGTGCCAGCAGTCTTGACACATTCATATACAATGAGCAGTTCTTC. Translating gives CASSLDTFIYNEQFF.

The rearrangement uses TRBV28 and TRBJ2-7; 7 positions match TRBD1. The CDR3 totals 16 residues. V lost 4 bases, J lost 2 bases, and 11 bases stayed unmatched. Per the germline V gene, CDR1 is MDHEN and CDR2 is SYDVKM. The CDR3 sequence is CASSSPSQGSTYEQYF. Written as DNA, the CDR3 is TGTGCCAGCAGTTCACCCTCACAGGGGTCGACCTACGAGCAGTACTTC.

The V gene is TRBV18, the J gene TRBJ1-3; 7 bases align to TRBD1. This CDR3 has 15 residues. After removal of 3 bases from V and 3 bases from J, the junction contained 5 bases not matched to a gene. Germline V gives CDR1 KGHSH, CDR2 LQKENI. As DNA, the CDR3 is TGTGCCAGCTCACCTCCTGACAGGGATGGAAACACCATATATTTT. The encoded protein is CASSPPDRDGNTIYF.

The chain recombines TRBV4-1 with TRBJ1-4; D remains ambiguous. V dropped 3 bases and J dropped 8 bases, with 13 bases sitting between them. This CDR3 is 14 amino acids long. Germline V gene sequence: CDR1 MGHRA, CDR2 YSYEKL. CDR3 amino acids: CASSQEFATEKLFF. The CDR3 nucleotides read TGCGCCAGCAGCCAGGAGTTCGCCACGGAAAAACTGTTTTTT.

This clone was recorded only once. The J gene is TRBJ1-4, the V gene TRBV28; D is unclear. This CDR3 has 12 residues. Germline values: CDR1 MDHEN, CDR2 SYDVKM. V shed 1 base and J shed 8 bases, with 5 bases lying between them. The CDR3 DNA reads as TGTGCCAGCAGTTTATTGAGGGAAAAACTGTTTTTT. This encodes CASSLLREKLFF.

The rearrangement links TRBV6-5 to TRBJ1-1; D is unclear. Germline CDR1 reads MNHEY; CDR2 reads SVGAGI. V was cut by 6 bases and J by 11 bases, with 22 bases left in between. The CDR3 runs to 14 residues. The CDR3 DNA sequence: TGTGCCAGCAGGGTCCGGGTTGGGGAGATCGGGGCTTTCTTT. Residues: CASRVRVGEIGAFF.

V gene TRBV9 combines with J gene TRBJ2-7; D is perhaps TRBD1 (5 bases). This CDR3 comprises 15 residues. CDR1 SGDLS and CDR2 YYNGEE come from the germline V gene. The V end was cut by 5 bases, the J end by 5 bases, with 20 bases between. CDR3 coding DNA: TGTGCCAGCAGTCTAGTATGGGGCTCCAAAAACGAGCAGTACTTC. Translation: CASSLVWGSKNEQYF.

The chain uses TRBV11-2 and TRBJ2-5; 11 bases are a match to TRBD2. The CDR3 has 17 residues. The germline gives CDR1 SGHAT, CDR2 FQNNGV. J was trimmed by 2 bases and V by 5 bases; bases with no gene match: 10. The CDR3 DNA reads as TGTGCCAGCAGCCATTCTCGCGGGACTAGCGGTCAAGAGACCCAGTACTTC. Amino acids: CASSHSRGTSGQETQYF.

This chain uses TRBV29-1 with TRBJ2-7, with 11 bases that match TRBD2. V dropped 2 bases and J dropped 0; count of bases not matched to a gene: 3. CDR1 and CDR2 (germline): SQVTM, ANQGSEA. The length of the CDR3 is 15 residues. CDR3 sequence: CSVELAGGTSYEQYF. The CDR3 DNA is TGCAGCGTTGAACTAGCGGGGGGTACCTCCTACGAGCAGTACTTC.

Turning to this clone: Sequence at one end of the junction differs from germline and may be a read error. The chain links TRBV7-7 to TRBJ2-5; 7 bases align to TRBD2. This CDR3 contains 14 residues. Germline CDR1 and CDR2: SSHAT and FNYEAQ (reference sequence). The CDR3 nucleotides read TGTGCTAGCAGTCATGGGACTATCTCTGAGACCCAGTACTTC. Translated, it gives CASSHGTISETQYF. Together with reference TRBV7-7 and TRBJ2-5, the CDR3 gives the full variable domain: GAGVSQSPRYKVTKRGQDVTLRCDPISSHATLYWYQQALGQGPEFLTYFNYEAQPDKSGLPSDRFSAERPEGSISTLTIQRTEQRDSAMYRCASSHGTISETQYFGPGTRLLVL.

The chain employs TRBV30 and TRBJ1-2; D might be TRBD1 (5 bases). The CDR3 consists of 13 residues. V was pared by 3 bases and J by 4 bases, with 12 bases between. CDR1 and CDR2 (germline): GTSNPN, SVGIG (reference sequence). The CDR3, as DNA: TGTGCCTGGAGCTTGACAGACCGCTATGGCTACACCTTC. Protein product: CAWSLTDRYGYTF.

Note on this clone: Within the sample, other DNA sequences also encode this same CDR3. The rearrangement joins TRBV27 to TRBJ1-2; D call uncertain. CDR1 and CDR2 (germline): MNHEY, SMNVEV (reference sequence). The CDR3 consists of 14 residues. V was cut by 3 bases and J by 0 bases, with 8 bases left in between. CDR3 region: CASSFSGANYGYTF. The DNA of the CDR3 is TGTGCCAGCAGTTTCTCCGGGGCTAACTATGGCTACACCTTC.

The gene calls are TRBV28 and TRBJ1-1; D ambiguous. Germline V gene lookup returns CDR1 MDHEN and CDR2 SYDVKM. Trimming pared 3 bases from V and 9 bases from J, leaving 11 bases between. There are 12 residues in the CDR3. The CDR3 loop is CASSLPGDKAFF. CDR3 DNA sequence: TGTGCCAGCAGTTTGCCCGGGGATAAAGCTTTCTTT. Full variable domain (missing parts from reference TRBV28 and TRBJ1-1): DVKVTQSSRYLVKRTGEKVFLECVQDMDHENMFWYRQDPGLGLRLIYFSYDVKMKEKGDIPEGYSVSREKKERFSLILESASTNQTSMYLCASSLPGDKAFFGQGTRLTVV.